The rows below give T cell receptor beta chains drawn from one sample of a study of T cell changes during pregnancy in multiple sclerosis. Some clones are missing from TCRdb's copy, which holds only in-frame ones; the method was immunoSEQ multiplex PCR. The sample has tens of thousands of clones; roughly 90% are singletons. The sample here was CD4+ T cells from peripheral blood mononuclear cells, taken in the first trimester of pregnancy. The receptors originated from a female donor with multiple sclerosis, enrolled in a pregnancy study. CDR3s include the opening cysteine and the closing phenylalanine or tryptophan. The order of the fields is V gene, D gene, clone size, J gene, CDR3 protein, CDR3 DNA. D genes are given only for firm matches. The size field is filled for only some rows; it gives once, few, many or a size class.

v_gene: TRBV5-1
d_gene: -
abundance: -
j_gene: TRBJ1-1
CDR3aa: CASSPVIRGNTEAFF
CDR3nt: TGCGCCAGCAGCCCCGTGATCCGGGGGAACACTGAAGCTTTCTTT

v_gene: TRBV6-5
d_gene: TRBD2
abundance: -
j_gene: TRBJ2-7
CDR3aa: CASSYSNSGGSYEQYF
CDR3nt: TGTGCCAGCAGTTACTCGAACAGCGGGGGTTCCTACGAGCAGTACTTC

v_gene: TRBV6-5
d_gene: -
abundance: -
j_gene: TRBJ1-2
CDR3aa: CASSYAPWDTGYTF
CDR3nt: TGTGCCAGCAGTTACGCCCCCTGGGACACTGGCTACACCTTC

v_gene: TRBV25-1
d_gene: -
abundance: -
j_gene: TRBJ2-7
CDR3aa: CASSERREQYF
CDR3nt: TGTGCCAGCAGTGAACGGAGGGAACAGTACTTC

v_gene: TRBV6-1
d_gene: -
abundance: -
j_gene: TRBJ1-1
CDR3aa: CASSESQVQNTEAFF
CDR3nt: TGTGCCAGCAGTGAAAGTCAGGTCCAGAACACTGAAGCTTTCTTT

v_gene: TRBV7-2
d_gene: -
abundance: -
j_gene: TRBJ1-1
CDR3aa: CASSLDGRPGGEAFF
CDR3nt: TGTGCCAGCAGCTTAGATGGAAGGCCGGGGGGTGAAGCTTTCTTT

v_gene: TRBV5-4
d_gene: TRBD1
abundance: -
j_gene: TRBJ2-1
CDR3aa: CASSGIARGQGVAYNEQFF
CDR3nt: TGTGCCAGCAGCGGAATCGCGCGCGGACAGGGAGTGGCCTACAATGAGCAGTTCTTC

v_gene: TRBV7-9
d_gene: -
abundance: -
j_gene: TRBJ1-1
CDR3aa: CASSSQGGHTEAFF
CDR3nt: TGTGCCAGCAGCTCTCAAGGGGGTCACACTGAAGCTTTCTTT

v_gene: TRBV23-1
d_gene: -
abundance: -
j_gene: TRBJ1-5
CDR3aa: CASSQACEGLCQPQHF
CDR3nt: TGCGCCAGCAGTCAGGCCTGCGAGGGATTATGTCAGCCCCAGCATTTT

v_gene: TRBV2
d_gene: TRBD2
abundance: few
j_gene: TRBJ2-2
CDR3aa: CASNLAGDTGELFF
CDR3nt: TGTGCCAGCAACCTAGCGGGAGACACCGGGGAGCTGTTTTTT

v_gene: TRBV6-4
d_gene: -
abundance: -
j_gene: TRBJ2-7
CDR3aa: CASSEGGSHEQYF
CDR3nt: TGTGCCAGCAGCGAAGGAGGGTCCCACGAGCAGTACTTC

v_gene: TRBV7-9
d_gene: TRBD1
abundance: -
j_gene: TRBJ1-4
CDR3aa: CASSRGQGGEKLFF
CDR3nt: TGTGCCAGCAGCCGAGGACAGGGCGGAGAAAAACTGTTTTTT

v_gene: TRBV5-4
d_gene: TRBD1
abundance: -
j_gene: TRBJ2-7
CDR3aa: CASSLWRQGSEQYF
CDR3nt: TGTGCCAGCAGCTTGTGGAGACAGGGGAGCGAGCAGTACTTC

v_gene: TRBV6-5
d_gene: -
abundance: -
j_gene: TRBJ1-1
CDR3aa: CASTGGESTEAFF
CDR3nt: TGTGCCAGCACCGGAGGGGAGAGCACTGAAGCTTTCTTT

v_gene: TRBV5-4
d_gene: TRBD2
abundance: -
j_gene: TRBJ2-1
CDR3aa: CASKTSGNSVGEQFF
CDR3nt: TGTGCCAGCAAGACTAGCGGGAATTCCGTGGGTGAGCAGTTCTTC

v_gene: TRBV10-1
d_gene: TRBD2
abundance: -
j_gene: TRBJ2-7
CDR3aa: CASSERQGGPYEQYF
CDR3nt: TGCGCCAGCAGTGAGCGGCAGGGAGGGCCCTACGAGCAGTACTTC

v_gene: TRBV2
d_gene: -
abundance: -
j_gene: TRBJ1-6
CDR3aa: CASSDLRGNSPLHF
CDR3nt: TGTGCCAGCAGTGACCTCCGGGGTAATTCACCCCTCCACTTT

v_gene: TRBV9
d_gene: TRBD1
abundance: -
j_gene: TRBJ2-7
CDR3aa: CASSVAKGASEQYF
CDR3nt: TGTGCCAGCAGCGTAGCGAAGGGGGCGAGTGAGCAGTACTTC

v_gene: TRBV4-1
d_gene: TRBD2
abundance: -
j_gene: TRBJ2-7
CDR3aa: CASSLSGPGTSTSYEQYF
CDR3nt: TGCGCCAGCAGCCTCTCGGGCCCGGGGACTAGTACCTCCTACGAGCAGTACTTC

v_gene: TRBV19
d_gene: TRBD1
abundance: -
j_gene: TRBJ1-5
CDR3aa: CASSIEGTGNQPQHF
CDR3nt: TGTGCCAGTAGTATAGAGGGGACAGGTAATCAGCCCCAGCATTTT

v_gene: TRBV7-9
d_gene: -
abundance: -
j_gene: TRBJ2-7
CDR3aa: CASSLVALGQYF
CDR3nt: TGTGCCAGCAGCTTAGTCGCTCTAGGGCAGTACTTC

v_gene: TRBV6-1
d_gene: -
abundance: once
j_gene: TRBJ1-1
CDR3aa: CASNPTGYTEAFF
CDR3nt: TGTGCCAGCAACCCGACAGGTTACACTGAAGCTTTCTTT

v_gene: TRBV5-4
d_gene: TRBD2
abundance: -
j_gene: TRBJ2-1
CDR3aa: CASSLDPSGTVHEQFF
CDR3nt: TGTGCCAGCAGCTTGGATCCTAGCGGGACGGTGCATGAGCAGTTCTTC

v_gene: TRBV30
d_gene: TRBD2
abundance: -
j_gene: TRBJ2-1
CDR3aa: CAWRLAGGPREQFF
CDR3nt: TGTGCCTGGAGACTAGCGGGAGGGCCCCGAGAGCAGTTCTTC

v_gene: TRBV11-1
d_gene: TRBD2
abundance: -
j_gene: TRBJ2-4
CDR3aa: CASSQLAGGPGNIQYF
CDR3nt: TGTGCCAGCAGCCAACTAGCGGGAGGGCCCGGAAACATTCAGTACTTC

v_gene: TRBV5-1
d_gene: -
abundance: -
j_gene: TRBJ1-2
CDR3aa: CASSPGTFSGYTF
CDR3nt: TGCGCCAGCAGCCCCGGGACTTTCTCTGGCTACACCTTC

v_gene: TRBV7-2
d_gene: -
abundance: once
j_gene: TRBJ2-1
CDR3aa: CASSLDRRDQFF
CDR3nt: TGTGCCAGCAGCTTAGACCGGAGGGATCAGTTCTTC

v_gene: TRBV19
d_gene: -
abundance: -
j_gene: TRBJ1-1
CDR3aa: CASSKGDRWSGGRRAEAFF
CDR3nt: TGTGCCAGTAGTAAGGGAGATCGGTGGTCCGGGGGAAGAAGAGCTGAAGCTTTCTTT

v_gene: TRBV18
d_gene: -
abundance: -
j_gene: TRBJ2-7
CDR3aa: CASSPRQLYEQYF
CDR3nt: TGTGCCAGCTCACCAAGACAGCTCTACGAGCAGTACTTC

v_gene: TRBV10-3
d_gene: -
abundance: -
j_gene: TRBJ2-7
CDR3aa: CAITPGTVYEQYF
CDR3nt: TGTGCCATCACACCCGGGACTGTTTACGAGCAGTACTTC

v_gene: TRBV29-1
d_gene: TRBD1
abundance: -
j_gene: TRBJ2-7
CDR3aa: CSAGPTGLGEQYF
CDR3nt: TGCAGCGCCGGCCCGACAGGGTTAGGCGAGCAGTACTTC

v_gene: TRBV5-1
d_gene: -
abundance: -
j_gene: TRBJ2-4
CDR3aa: CASSLGPMTGIAKNIQYF
CDR3nt: TGCGCCAGCAGCTTGGGGCCGATGACAGGTATAGCCAAAAACATTCAGTACTTC

v_gene: TRBV18
d_gene: -
abundance: once
j_gene: TRBJ2-3
CDR3aa: CASSPRQGDTDTQYF
CDR3nt: TGTGCCAGCTCACCACGTCAGGGTGACACAGATACGCAGTATTTT

v_gene: TRBV6-6
d_gene: TRBD2
abundance: -
j_gene: TRBJ2-7
CDR3aa: CASSPSGLAPGEQYF
CDR3nt: TGTGCCAGCAGTCCTTCCGGACTAGCCCCGGGCGAGCAGTACTTC

v_gene: TRBV4-1
d_gene: -
abundance: once
j_gene: TRBJ1-4
CDR3aa: CASSLIKQANEKLFF
CDR3nt: TGCGCCAGCAGCCTGATAAAGCAGGCTAATGAAAAACTGTTTTTT

v_gene: TRBV5-1
d_gene: -
abundance: -
j_gene: TRBJ2-7
CDR3aa: CASSTPSSEQYF
CDR3nt: TGCGCCAGCAGCACACCTAGTTCCGAGCAGTACTTC

v_gene: TRBV19
d_gene: -
abundance: -
j_gene: TRBJ2-3
CDR3aa: CASSIPSGGVADTQYF
CDR3nt: TGTGCCAGTAGTATTCCCTCAGGAGGGGTAGCAGATACGCAGTATTTT

v_gene: TRBV5-1
d_gene: -
abundance: -
j_gene: TRBJ1-3
CDR3aa: CASSLDDSLSGNTIYF
CDR3nt: TGCGCCAGCAGCTTGGATGACAGTCTCTCTGGAAACACCATATATTTT

v_gene: TRBV9
d_gene: TRBD2
abundance: -
j_gene: TRBJ2-7
CDR3aa: CASSVGAGGPAEQYF
CDR3nt: TGTGCCAGCAGCGTTGGAGCGGGAGGGCCTGCCGAGCAGTACTTC

v_gene: TRBV5-6
d_gene: -
abundance: -
j_gene: TRBJ2-1
CDR3aa: CASSFRVVGGYEQFF
CDR3nt: TGTGCCAGCAGCTTTAGGGTGGTCGGGGGATATGAGCAGTTCTTC

v_gene: TRBV27
d_gene: TRBD2
abundance: -
j_gene: TRBJ2-3
CDR3aa: CASSWTGTSGRADTQYF
CDR3nt: TGTGCCAGCAGCTGGACAGGGACTAGCGGGAGGGCAGATACGCAGTATTTT

v_gene: TRBV6-6
d_gene: TRBD1
abundance: -
j_gene: TRBJ2-7
CDR3aa: CASKPSGQSYEQYF
CDR3nt: TGTGCCAGCAAGCCCTCGGGACAGTCCTACGAGCAGTACTTC

v_gene: TRBV11-3
d_gene: TRBD2
abundance: -
j_gene: TRBJ2-7
CDR3aa: CASSLREGGEQYF
CDR3nt: TGTGCCAGCAGCTTACGGGAGGGTGGCGAGCAGTACTTC

v_gene: TRBV28
d_gene: -
abundance: -
j_gene: TRBJ1-2
CDR3aa: CASSSGDGYTF
CDR3nt: TGTGCCAGCAGTTCAGGGGATGGCTACACCTTC

v_gene: TRBV19
d_gene: TRBD1
abundance: -
j_gene: TRBJ1-1
CDR3aa: CASTRTGYNTEAFF
CDR3nt: TGTGCCAGTACCCGGACAGGGTACAACACTGAAGCTTTCTTT

v_gene: TRBV6-6
d_gene: TRBD2
abundance: -
j_gene: TRBJ2-1
CDR3aa: CASMLRESGEQFF
CDR3nt: TGTGCCAGCATGTTGCGGGAGTCGGGTGAGCAGTTCTTC

v_gene: TRBV5-1
d_gene: -
abundance: -
j_gene: TRBJ2-7
CDR3aa: CASSLLGGQPTYEQYF
CDR3nt: TGCGCCAGCAGCTTGTTGGGTGGACAGCCAACCTACGAGCAGTACTTC